A selection of T cell receptor beta chains follows, all from one sample in a study of cytomegalovirus exposure and HLA in healthy donors. Libraries were prepared by immunoSEQ multiplex PCR; TCRdb keeps only in-frame clonotypes and omits some of them. The sample has about 130,000 clones; 70% to 75% are singletons. Sequences were obtained from PBMCs. The receptors come from a woman in her forties in good health and CMV-seropositive. Both conserved end residues are part of each CDR3. Clone size, where shown, is once, few, many, or a class for clones that have expanded.

v_call	j_call	clone_size	cdr3_aa
TRBV5-5	TRBJ1-2	once	CASSPWTGSVNGYTF
TRBV7-9	TRBJ1-2	.	CASRDGQANRPGYTF
TRBV5-1	TRBJ2-2	.	CASSLWTSGSPGELFF
TRBV27	TRBJ2-3	few	CASSLSSGQHTDTQYF
TRBV5-1	TRBJ2-1	few	CASSNSGRAIEQFF
TRBV18	TRBJ2-1	.	CASSASSGSAYNEQFF
TRBV7-2	TRBJ2-3	once	CASSLDRGDTQYF
TRBV19	TRBJ2-1	few	CASRVTSGGPREQFF
TRBV30	TRBJ2-1	.	CAVARREGLNEQFF
TRBV5-6	TRBJ2-5	.	CASTGGRPQETQYF
TRBV5-6	TRBJ2-7	few	CASSPGHYEQYF
TRBV19	TRBJ2-7	.	CASGESNLSYEQYF
TRBV2	TRBJ2-7	.	CASSGTGDYEQYF
TRBV4-3	TRBJ1-2	.	CASSQVTGFSNGYTF
TRBV7-2	TRBJ2-3	.	CASSSSKGSTDTQYF
TRBV11-2	TRBJ2-7	.	CASSRGLAGDTSYEQYF
TRBV6-1	TRBJ1-4	.	CASSARKQEGREKLFF
TRBV7-2	TRBJ1-5	few	CASSLSGWGNQPQHF
TRBV7-9	TRBJ2-3	.	CASSLGEGVGDTQYF
TRBV4-2	TRBJ1-1	.	CASSQDLLNTEAFF
TRBV5-1	TRBJ2-7	few	CASSKDRGNEQYF
TRBV19	TRBJ2-1	.	CASSIAPVQGFFHNEQFF
TRBV25-1	TRBJ2-3	.	CASSSLAGGRGDTQYF
TRBV6-1	TRBJ2-5	.	CASSRQGTETQYF
TRBV9	TRBJ2-7	.	CASSATGLGYEQYF
TRBV30	TRBJ2-1	.	CAWTPLVGGGTFHEQFF
TRBV2	TRBJ2-2	.	CANSLGTSGRFDTGELFF
TRBV28	TRBJ1-2	.	CASTSWRTGDDNYGYTF
TRBV28	TRBJ1-2	.	CASSLRGVGHGYTF